This TCR beta chain was sequenced in a study of blood T cells in healthy people across ages. The wider study: With template switching, about one barcoded beta molecule was captured per two T cells.

RNA extraction gave at least 5 micrograms of total RNA per sample. This CDR3 region has 18 residues. Germline assignment: CDR1 SGDLS and CDR2 YYNGEE. With 0 bases clipped from V and 4 bases from J, the junction kept 13 bases outside the gene matches. Through a sample-barcoded 5' primer and a J-beta primer mix, a second PCR was run for roughly 7 to 11 cycles. One entry per CDR3 protein, called by TCRdb with MiXCR from the 5' RACE reads. Of about 800,000 distinct CDR3 sequences listed, around 25% were seen once; the top ten hold more than 3%. These same data were also listed under a study on T cells of mothers and their children. From that second work: Slightly higher overlap, not significant, was seen in related mother-child pairs than in unrelated pairs.

Sequencing was done on a sample of blood. This TCR came from a boy between 10 and 17 years old in good health. V is TRBV9 and J is TRBJ2-7; 10 bases are shared with TRBD2. The CDR3 loop is CASSVAAVVAGGQYEQYF. The CDR3 coding sequence is TGTGCCAGCAGCGTAGCTGCCGTGGTAGCGGGAGGCCAATACGAGCAGTACTTC.